This T cell receptor (beta chain) is from a study of T cell responses to AZD1222 COVID-19 vaccine. Note on this clone: Antigen unknown.

Clones were sequenced by immunoSEQ multiplex PCR, and TCRdb holds only the in-frame ones, with some missing. The sample carries approximately 130,000 clones, 85% to 90% recorded once. With 0 bases clipped from V and 7 bases from J, the junction kept 9 bases outside the gene matches. The CDR3 spans 16 residues. Germline values: CDR1 GTSNPN, CDR2 SVGIG (reference sequence). Study-level results: At baseline, seropositivity was found in only a handful of AZD1222 recipients. Unmutated variant regions are reportedly the target of nearly half of TCRs that are spike-specific. Only after the peak T cell response were repertoires sampled. It should be noted that donors were predominantly white British and more often female, and clonal diversity was possibly underestimated.

The V gene is TRBV30, the J gene TRBJ1-6, with 7 bases identical to TRBD1. This TCR came from an adult in good health. The sample consisted of peripheral blood, taken on day 0 of AZD1222 vaccination. CDR3 sequence reads: CAWSVNRGNLNSPLHF. CDR3 sequence (DNA): TGTGCCTGGAGTGTAAACAGGGGAAACCTCAATTCACCCCTCCACTTT.